The rows below give T cell receptor beta chains drawn from one sample of a study of T-cell reconstitution after alpha-beta-depleted transplantation in children. TCRdb used MiXCR to reprocess the PCR reads, holding one entry per CDR3 protein. The sample lists fewer than 90,000 distinct CDR3 sequences, around 7.9% occurring once. The sample here was PBMCs from the stem cell graft donor, taken from the stem cell graft. The source of these receptors is a human donor who donated a stem cell graft to a child with acute lymphoblastic leukemia. Each CDR3 is given with its conserved first and last residue.

J,V,length,CDR3
TRBJ1-1,TRBV15,15,CATSRGPTTDTEAFF
TRBJ1-1,TRBV29-1,15,CSVTGTGQGLTEAFF
TRBJ1-1,TRBV20-1,12,CSATSGGTEAFF
TRBJ1-5,TRBV6-1,14,CASGRQYSNQPQHF
TRBJ2-1,TRBV3-1,17,CASSQAASVRIYNEQFF
TRBJ1-1,TRBV5-1,14,CASSLQASNTEAFF
TRBJ2-5,TRBV12-5,13,CASGPVDGETQYF
TRBJ2-3,TRBV7-6,15,CASSLAGGLADTQYF
TRBJ2-3,TRBV27,13,CASSLLRGDTQYF
TRBJ1-1,TRBV20-1,14,CSASSGAKHTEAFF
TRBJ1-1,TRBV9,13,CASSVGQGTEAFF
TRBJ1-2,TRBV12-3/TRBV12-4,15,CASSPGTGGDYGYTF
TRBJ2-5,TRBV5-6,14,CASSRRRDQETQYF
TRBJ1-1,TRBV4-3,14,CASSPKMGGTEAFF
TRBJ2-2,TRBV19,15,CASSIERGNTGELFF
TRBJ1-5,TRBV7-2,15,CASSLSTGDNQPQHF
TRBJ2-7,TRBV5-1,17,CASSLAGSLAVSYEQYF
TRBJ1-5,TRBV12-2,16,CASRPPRYETNQPQHF
TRBJ2-7,TRBV5-5,16,CASSLQSPIFLREQYF
TRBJ1-2,TRBV6-1,16,CASSAPIGFGDYGYTF
TRBJ1-4,TRBV20-1,15,CSAWDRHGSGEKLFF
TRBJ2-7,TRBV20-1,13,CSAEGLVTYEQYF
TRBJ2-1,TRBV5-1,15,CASSLGGTGANEQFF
TRBJ1-1,TRBV7-9,15,CASSRGWGADTEAFF
TRBJ2-4,TRBV7-9,16,CASSLGIGAGGDIQYF
TRBJ1-1,TRBV29-1,13,CSVEDGRNTEAFF
TRBJ1-5,TRBV6-2/TRBV6-3,15,CASRPQGQGNQPQHF
TRBJ2-5,TRBV14,14,CASSQNRGQETQYF
TRBJ2-1,TRBV7-2,11,CASSTYNEQFF